The 29 T cell receptor beta chains given below trace back to one sample, sequenced in a study of blood T cell repertoires in COVID-19. Generated by immunoSEQ multiplex PCR, the TCRdb table keeps only in-frame clones and is missing some. The data show just over 150,000 clones, with more than 80% seen just once and over 12% held by the top ten. The material sequenced was peripheral blood. The receptor set was obtained from a woman in her forties with acute or convalescent COVID-19.

The chain has TRBV18 and TRBJ1-3, with 7 bases aligning to TRBD1. This CDR3 spans 18 amino acids. V was pared by 2 bases and J by 3 bases, with 13 bases of the junction left unmatched. CDR1 KGHSH and CDR2 LQKENI come from the germline V gene. The CDR3 bases are TGTGCCAGCTCACCAGAGCCGGGGATGGGGACAGTTGGAAACACCATATATTTT. Amino acids: CASSPEPGMGTVGNTIYF. Complete variable domain (other parts from reference TRBV18 and TRBJ1-3): NAGVMQNPRHLVRRRGQEARLRCSPMKGHSHVYWYRQLPEEGLKFMVYLQKENIIDESGMPKERFSAEFPKEGPSILRIQQVVRGDSAAYFCASSPEPGMGTVGNTIYFGEGSWLTVV.

J is TRBJ1-1 and V is TRBV6-5, with TRBD1 matching 8 bases. Germline lookup yields CDR1 MNHEY and CDR2 SVGAGI. This CDR3 contains 15 residues. The trim removed 0 bases at V and 1 base at J, leaving 1 base unmatched. The CDR3 region is CASSYSGTGNTEAFF. CDR3 sequence (DNA): TGTGCCAGCAGTTACTCGGGGACAGGGAACACTGAAGCTTTCTTT.

The CDR3 DNA reads TGTGCTAGTGGTCTGGGGGGGGAACGTTCACCCCTCCACTTT. Its protein is CASGLGGERSPLHF. The chain employs TRBV12-5 and TRBJ1-6; maybe TRBD1 (5 bases). V lost 5 bases and J 9 bases, leaving 14 bases between the germline ends. Germline loops: CDR1 LGHNT, CDR2 FRNRAP. The CDR3 spans 14 residues.

A single count supports this clone. V usage is TRBV6-5 and J usage is TRBJ2-5; D is unresolved. Trimming took 7 bases from V and 5 from J, leaving 20 bases between them. This CDR3 comprises 15 residues. The germline V gene has CDR1 MNHEY and CDR2 SVGAGI. This CDR3 is CASTEPTRVWETQYF. The DNA for the CDR3 is TGTGCCAGCACGGAACCAACCCGGGTGTGGGAGACCCAGTACTTC.

The chain is built from TRBV9 and TRBJ1-2; D perhaps matches TRBD1 (6 bases). Germline V CDR1 and CDR2: SGDLS, YYNGEE. V was pared by 4 bases and J by 8 bases, with 18 bases between. This CDR3 spans 14 amino acids. The CDR3 bases are TGTGCCAGCAGCAGACTACGGGGGGCGGAGGGCTACACCTTC. This codes for CASSRLRGAEGYTF.

The V and J genes are TRBV7-8 and TRBJ1-3, with 10 bases fitting TRBD1. This CDR3 comprises 16 residues. The germline CDR1 and CDR2 sequences are SGHVS and FQNEAQ. The V and J ends lost 5 bases and 8 bases, in that order; junction bases with no gene match: 12. The CDR3 region is CASSQRQGARSDTIYF. CDR3 coding DNA: TGTGCCAGCAGCCAACGACAGGGGGCAAGATCGGACACCATATATTTT.

This chain connects TRBV11-2 to TRBJ1-2; 7 nucleotides agree with TRBD1. This CDR3 comprises 12 residues. V dropped 7 bases and J dropped 4; count of bases not matched to a gene: 3. CDR1 is SGHAT and CDR2 is FQNNGV in the germline V gene. CDR3 DNA sequence: TGTGCCAGCACGACAGGGAGCTATGGCTACACCTTC. It encodes CASTTGSYGYTF.

This clone has just one count. The genes are TRBV1 and TRBJ1-1; the D segment call TRBD1 is taken from the table without a DNA check. TRBV1 counts as a pseudogene. The CDR3 runs to 14 residues. Here the CDR3 reads CTSSRRTVGTEAFF. CDR3 coding DNA: TGCACCAGCAGCCGCAGGACAGTCGGCACTGAAGCTTTCTTT.

The gene calls are TRBV5-4 and TRBJ2-7, with a tentative D call TRBD1 (6 bases). This CDR3 has 14 amino acids. CDR1 and CDR2 from the germline V gene are SGHNT and YYREEE (reference sequence). The V gene lost 5 bases and the J gene lost 0 bases, with 12 bases spanning the gap. The CDR3 spells CASRLGQFSYEQYF. The CDR3 bases are TGTGCCAGCAGACTAGGACAGTTCTCCTACGAGCAGTACTTC.

This clone was seen more than once but under ten times. V is TRBV6-5 and J is TRBJ2-1, with TRBD1 identical over 10 bases. Germline trimming cut 3 bases from V and 3 bases from J; bases unmatched to any gene: 2. CDR1 is MNHEY, CDR2 SVGAGI, per germline. The CDR3 sequence is 15 residues long. The CDR3 nucleotides read TGTGCCAGCAGTTATGGGACAGGGGACTACAATGAGCAGTTCTTC. Translation: CASSYGTGDYNEQFF.

The J gene is TRBJ2-7, the V gene TRBV27, with D possibly TRBD2 on 6 matching bases. The CDR3 totals 14 residues. Trimming left V 4 bases short and J 2 bases short, with 12 bases between. Germline V gives CDR1 MNHEY, CDR2 SMNVEV (reference sequence). Here the CDR3 DNA reads TGTGCCAGCAGTTCGGGACTTCACCCCTACGAGCAGTACTTC. It translates to CASSSGLHPYEQYF.

This sequence joins TRBV9 and TRBJ2-1; D ambiguous. The V end was cut by 4 bases, the J end by 1 base, with 15 bases between. Germline CDR1 reads SGDLS; CDR2 reads YYNGEE. The CDR3 sequence is 16 residues long. DNA for the CDR3: TGTGCCAGCAGCCCAGACGAGCTAGTTTCCTACAATGAGCAGTTCTTC. This codes for CASSPDELVSYNEQFF. The full variable domain, its missing parts supplied by reference TRBV9 and TRBJ2-1, is DSGVTQTPKHLITATGQRVTLRCSPRSGDLSVYWYQQSLDQGLQFLIQYYNGEERAKGNILERFSAQQFPDLHSELNLSSLELGDSALYFCASSPDELVSYNEQFFGPGTRLTVL.

V is TRBV24-1 and J is TRBJ1-4; perhaps TRBD1 as D (5 bases). The CDR3 is 14 amino acids. Looked up from germline, CDR1 is KGHDR and CDR2 is SFDVKD. The ends were cut back, 2 bases at V and 8 bases at J, with 11 bases in the middle. The CDR3 reads CATSDSRDFEKLFF. In nucleotides, the CDR3 is TGTGCCACCAGTGATTCCCGGGACTTCGAAAAACTGTTTTTT.

The chain recombines TRBV19 with TRBJ2-2, with 9 positions matching TRBD1. Germline V CDR1 and CDR2: LNHDA, SQIVND (reference sequence). V dropped 5 bases and J dropped 4; count of bases not matched to a gene: 11. The CDR3 has 17 amino acids. CDR3 nucleotide sequence: TGTGCCAGTAGTTTGGGACAGGGAGGGGGGAGCACCGGGGAGCTGTTTTTT. Translated: CASSLGQGGGSTGELFF.

J is TRBJ2-1 and V is TRBV4-1, with 9 bases aligning to TRBD2. V dropped 1 base and J dropped 6; count of bases not matched to a gene: 4. CDR3 length: 15 amino acids. Germline CDR1 and CDR2: MGHRA and YSYEKL. The DNA for the CDR3 is TGCGCCAGCAGCCAAGTAGCGGGAGTTCCCAATGAGCAGTTCTTC. It codes for CASSQVAGVPNEQFF.

The rearrangement joins TRBV9 to TRBJ1-1; possibly TRBD1 for D (5 bases). V lost 0 bases and J 0 bases, leaving 12 bases between the germline ends. CDR1 SGDLS and CDR2 YYNGEE come from the germline V gene. This CDR3 region has 16 residues. The CDR3 DNA reads as TGTGCCAGCAGCGTAGGACAGCAGACCATGAACACTGAAGCTTTCTTT. This sequence encodes CASSVGQQTMNTEAFF.

The chain joins TRBV6-1 to TRBJ2-5, with 7 bases matching TRBD2. V lost 4 bases, J lost 1 base, and 12 bases stayed unmatched. The CDR3 has 17 residues. Germline CDR1 reads MNHNS; CDR2 reads SASEGT. The DNA for the CDR3 is TGTGCCAGCAGTGCCAGACCATATAGCGGGTCCCAAGAGACCCAGTACTTC. This translates into CASSARPYSGSQETQYF.

The genes are TRBV24-1 and TRBJ2-3; D possibly corresponds to TRBD2 (7 bases). This CDR3 region has 14 residues. V dropped 3 bases and J dropped 2 bases, with 8 bases sitting between them. Germline lookup yields CDR1 KGHDR and CDR2 SFDVKD. CDR3 protein: CATSDRGATDTQYF. The CDR3 DNA reads as TGTGCCACCAGTGATCGGGGGGCCACAGATACGCAGTATTTT.

This chain uses TRBV30 with TRBJ2-1; tentative D call: TRBD2 (6 bases). The V end lost 2 bases, the J end lost 10 bases, and 15 bases lay between the germline ends. Germline CDR1 GTSNPN, CDR2 SVGIG (reference sequence). The CDR3 covers 13 residues. As DNA, the CDR3 is TGTGCCTGGAGTAATATGAGGGCGGGGGAGCAGTTCTTC. This gives the protein CAWSNMRAGEQFF.

The chain joins TRBV29-1 to TRBJ1-1, with D uncertain. The CDR3 contains 12 residues. CDR1 SQVTM and CDR2 ANQGSEA come from the germline V gene. The germline V and J ends were trimmed by 6 bases and 6 bases, with 14 bases remaining between them. Written as DNA, the CDR3 is TGCAGCGTGCGCCGGGGTTCCTCTGAAGCTTTCTTT. It specifies CSVRRGSSEAFF.

The chain uses TRBV4-2 and TRBJ1-2, with 8 bases that match TRBD1. After removal of 2 bases from V and 5 bases from J, the junction contained 13 bases not matched to a gene. This CDR3 spans 17 amino acids. Per germline, CDR1 LGHNA and CDR2 YNFKEQ. In DNA, the CDR3 is TGTGCCAGCAGCCAAATCCGGGACAGGACAACTCAATATGGCTACACCTTC. The encoded protein is CASSQIRDRTTQYGYTF.

This chain uses TRBV19 with TRBJ1-2, with D perhaps TRBD1 (5 bases). Trimming shortened V by 7 bases and J by 8 bases, and 11 bases separated the two germline ends. This CDR3 is 11 amino acids long. Looked up from germline, CDR1 is LNHDA and CDR2 is SQIVND (reference sequence). CDR3 coding DNA: TGTGCCAGTACCCTCGGGGGGGGCTACACCTTC. This encodes CASTLGGGYTF.

CDR3 nucleotides: TGTGCCAGCAGCGCGGGGACTACCCCCTACGAGCAGTACTTC. Protein: CASSAGTTPYEQYF. The rearrangement uses TRBV9 and TRBJ2-7; 7 positions match TRBD2. Losses at the gene ends were 3 bases for V and 2 bases for J; bases not matched to a gene: 5. The germline gives CDR1 SGDLS, CDR2 YYNGEE. The CDR3 is 14 residues long.

V usage is TRBV11-2 and J usage is TRBJ1-1; D is ambiguous. The length of the CDR3 is 13 residues. CDR1 and CDR2 (germline): SGHAT, FQNNGV. V gave up 6 bases and J gave up 7 bases, with 15 bases separating them. CDR3 nucleotide sequence: TGTGCCAGCAGTCTTACTGAGCGGAATGAAGCTTTCTTT. This translates into CASSLTERNEAFF.

This clone was observed a handful of times. The CDR3 region is CASSIDNTNSPLHF. Written as DNA, the CDR3 is TGTGCCAGTAGTATAGACAACACGAATTCACCCCTCCACTTT. The V and J genes are TRBV19 and TRBJ1-6, with D unresolved. CDR3 length: 14 amino acids. The V end lost 0 bases, the J end lost 7 bases, and 7 bases lay between the germline ends. Germline CDR1 is LNHDA and CDR2 is SQIVND (reference sequence).

This chain links TRBV10-3 with TRBJ2-7; 7 positions agree with TRBD1. Germline V lookup: CDR1 ENHRY, CDR2 SYGVKD. This CDR3 comprises 14 residues. V shed 4 bases and J 5 bases; nucleotides not matched to a gene: 8. CDR3: CAISGQGEGNEQYF. The CDR3 DNA follows: TGTGCCATCAGTGGGCAGGGGGAAGGCAACGAGCAGTACTTC.

V gene TRBV7-8 combines with J gene TRBJ2-1; TRBD2 matches 9 bases. In germline, CDR1 is SGHVS, CDR2 FQNEAQ. The trim removed 5 bases at V and 9 bases at J, leaving 11 bases unmatched. This CDR3 has 15 residues. The chain's CDR3 is CASSPSGEESGEQFF. The CDR3 nucleotides are TGTGCCAGCAGCCCTAGCGGGGAAGAGAGCGGTGAGCAGTTCTTC.

V is TRBV11-2 and J is TRBJ2-5; 7 bases map to TRBD2. Germline V CDR1 and CDR2: SGHAT, FQNNGV. There are 14 residues in the CDR3. Trimming cost V 3 bases and J 5 bases; bases outside gene matches: 6. The CDR3 DNA reads as TGTGCCAGCAGCTTCTTAGCGGGCGTTGAGACCCAGTACTTC. This sequence encodes CASSFLAGVETQYF. The full variable domain, its missing parts supplied by reference TRBV11-2 and TRBJ2-5, is EAGVAQSPRYKIIEKRQSVAFWCNPISGHATLYWYQQILGQGPKLLIQFQNNGVVDDSQLPKDRFSAERLKGVDSTLKIQPAKLEDSAVYLCASSFLAGVETQYFGPGTRLLVL.

To note about this clone: The junction differs from germline at one of its ends, possibly a read error. V and J are TRBV10-1 and TRBJ2-7, with 9 bases that match TRBD2. Germline loops: CDR1 WNHNN, CDR2 SYGVQD (reference sequence). This CDR3 has 13 amino acids. The CDR3 DNA follows: TGCGCCAGCAGTGACCTAGCGGGGTACGGGCAGTACTTC. It yields the protein CASSDLAGYGQYF.